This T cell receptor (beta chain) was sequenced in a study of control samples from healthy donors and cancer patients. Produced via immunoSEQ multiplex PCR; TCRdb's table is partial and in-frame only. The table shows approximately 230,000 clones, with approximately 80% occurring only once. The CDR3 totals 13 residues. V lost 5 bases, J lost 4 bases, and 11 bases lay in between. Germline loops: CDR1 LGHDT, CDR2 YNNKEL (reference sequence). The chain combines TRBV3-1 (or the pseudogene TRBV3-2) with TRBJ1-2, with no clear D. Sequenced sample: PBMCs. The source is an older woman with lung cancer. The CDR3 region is CASSSDGLYGYTF. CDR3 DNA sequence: TGTGCCAGCAGCTCCGACGGTCTCTATGGCTACACCTTC.